This T cell receptor beta chain was sequenced during a study of Graves' ophthalmopathy and Graves' hyperthyroidism. Per germline, CDR1 SGHVS and CDR2 FNYEAQ. Both ends counted, the CDR3 spans 16 residues. About this clonotype itself: Its antigen is undetermined. Since no conserved phenylalanine or tryptophan closes the CDR3, a read error is the likely cause. The limits of the CDR3 on the DNA are not certain, so only TCRdb's listed CDR3 is given.

For repertoire sequencing, the TCR beta CDR3 regions were amplified from RNA transcripts. An initial RT-PCR round employing HTBI primers preceded a second-round multiplex PCR. TCRdb passed the multiplex PCR reads through MiXCR, listing each CDR3 protein once. The table has some 350,000 distinct CDR3 sequences, about 18% seen once; the top ten hold 2% to 3%. Broader study findings: Blood also contained most of the expanded thyroid clonotypes above 0.001 frequency.

The rearrangement joins TRBV7-6 to TRBJ1-2; the D segment call TRBD1 is taken from the table without a DNA check. The source of this sequence is an adult woman with stable Graves' hyperthyroidism. The sequencing input was peripheral blood. CDR3 in amino acids: CASSPNRQGENYGYTV.